This record concerns one T cell receptor (beta chain) sequence. The PCR used 60 Vbeta and 13 Jbeta primers. Sequencing was performed with immunoSEQ multiplex PCR; in TCRdb, only in-frame clones are kept and a portion is missing. The sample table sets out roughly 46,000 clones. The source of the sample is a study of cytomegalovirus exposure and HLA in healthy donors. This CDR3 comprises 13 residues. The V gene's germline CDR1 is GTSNPN and CDR2 SVGIG (reference sequence). J gave up 6 bases and V 5 bases, and 6 bases lay outside the gene matches. The receptor was derived from a woman aged 40 to 50 in good health and CMV-seronegative. The chain employs TRBV30 and TRBJ2-3; 9 bases map to TRBD2. The sample taken for sequencing was PBMCs. The CDR3 spells CAWGGTSQDTQYF. For the CDR3, the DNA is TGTGCCTGGGGGGGGACTAGCCAGGATACGCAGTATTTT.